The count of the clone carrying this T cell receptor beta chain is one. A single-stranded UMI oligo with SP2 sequence was ligated to cDNA 3' ends. First-round PCR used 3 to 4 cycles and beta primers RC1.1 and RC1.2 covering TRBC1 and TRBC2. From the UMI-ligation and nested PCR reads, TCRdb called clonotypes with MiXCR, one entry per CDR3 protein. In the table there are roughly 50,000 distinct CDR3 sequences, 9% to 15% of which are singletons. The sample belongs to a study of quantifying T cell responses using KT2 cells. Study-level background: TCR alpha and beta constant-region primers primed reverse transcription of RNA.

V dropped 0 bases and J dropped 2 bases, with 16 bases sitting between them. Germline CDR1 and CDR2: LGHDT and YNNKEL (reference sequence). The CDR3 contains 17 residues. What was sequenced was PBMCs spiked with cells of the T cell clone KT2. The TCR originated in a human donor. The chain carries TRBV3-1 and TRBJ2-5; D is unresolved. The CDR3 nucleotides read TGTGCCAGCAGCCAAGATCTGGGTAGGGCGAAACAAGAGACCCAGTACTTC. It codes for CASSQDLGRAKQETQYF.